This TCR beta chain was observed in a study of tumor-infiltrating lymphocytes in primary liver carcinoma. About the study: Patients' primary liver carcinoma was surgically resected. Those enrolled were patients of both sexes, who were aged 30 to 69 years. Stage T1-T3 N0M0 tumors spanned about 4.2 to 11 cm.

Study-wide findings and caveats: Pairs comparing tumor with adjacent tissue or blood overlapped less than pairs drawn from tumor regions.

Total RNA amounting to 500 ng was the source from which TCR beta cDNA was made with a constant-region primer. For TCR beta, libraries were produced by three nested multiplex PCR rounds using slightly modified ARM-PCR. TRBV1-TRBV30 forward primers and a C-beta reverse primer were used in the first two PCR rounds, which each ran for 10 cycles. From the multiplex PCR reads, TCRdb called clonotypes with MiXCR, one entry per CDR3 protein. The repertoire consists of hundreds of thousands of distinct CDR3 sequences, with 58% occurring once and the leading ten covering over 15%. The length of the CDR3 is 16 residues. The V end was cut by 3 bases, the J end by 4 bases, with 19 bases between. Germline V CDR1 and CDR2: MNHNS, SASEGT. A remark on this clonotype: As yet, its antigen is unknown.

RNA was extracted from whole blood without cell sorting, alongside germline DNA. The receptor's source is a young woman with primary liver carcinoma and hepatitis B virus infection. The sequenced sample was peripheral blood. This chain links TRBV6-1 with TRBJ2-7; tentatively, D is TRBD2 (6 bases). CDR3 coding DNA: TGTGCCAGCAGTGAGGCTAACGGGAGCTTCTCATACGAGCAGTACTTC. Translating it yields CASSEANGSFSYEQYF.